Listed below are T cell receptor beta chains from one sample, sequenced in a study of metastatic and nonmetastatic thyroid tumors. TCRdb reanalyzed the PCR reads with MiXCR. The repertoire holds 50,000 to 70,000 clones, with 4% to 5% as singletons. Input material: blood. The receptors were gathered from a female donor with papillary thyroid cancer or a benign thyroid nodule (not recorded which). Some clones in this sample may be carry-over from other donors' samples. Both conserved end residues are part of each CDR3. A D gene is named only where the DNA matches it firmly. The listing skips clone size in some rows; elsewhere it reads once, few, many or a size class.

J gene | V gene | D gene | clone size | CDR3 DNA | CDR3 protein
TRBJ1-2 | TRBV5-1 | - | few | TGCGCCAGCAGCTCCTCGGACAGCCCATGGAGCGGCTACACCTTC | CASSSSDSPWSGYTF
TRBJ1-5 | TRBV10-3 | - | few | TGTGCCACAAGCACGGGAAATCAGCCCCAGCATTTT | CATSTGNQPQHF
TRBJ2-5 | TRBV6-2/TRBV6-3 | - | - | TGTGCCTGCAGTTCGACTCAACAAGGGACCCAGTACTTC | CACSSTQQGTQYF
TRBJ1-2 | TRBV7-8 | - | many | TGTGCCAGCAGCTTATTGGAGGGGGTGGACTATGGCTACACCTTC | CASSLLEGVDYGYTF
TRBJ1-1 | TRBV29-1 | TRBD1 | many | TGCAGCGGCCTGTTACAGGGGGGCGCTGAAGCTTTCTTT | CSGLLQGGAEAFF
TRBJ1-5 | TRBV5-5 | - | many | TGTGCCAGCAGCTTGATTTTCGCAGGGAGAGGCAATCAGCCCCAGCATTTT | CASSLIFAGRGNQPQHF
TRBJ2-5 | TRBV7-8 | - | many | TGTGCCAGCAGCTTAGAACAGACCTTCAGGGAGACCCAGTACTTC | CASSLEQTFRETQYF
TRBJ2-7 | TRBV6-1 | TRBD1 | many | TGTGCCAGCAGTCCACCACCGGGACAGGGATCCTACGAGCAGTACTTC | CASSPPPGQGSYEQYF
TRBJ1-5 | TRBV15 | - | many | TGTGCCACCAGCAGGACAGTGGGCCTGGGGCCCCAGCATTTT | CATSRTVGLGPQHF
TRBJ1-2 | TRBV28 | - | few | TGTGCCAGCATTTCACGCTATGGCTACACCTTC | CASISRYGYTF
TRBJ1-5 | TRBV6-1 | - | many | TGTGCCAGCAGTGAAGGACCCTTGTCCAATCAGCCCCAGCATTTT | CASSEGPLSNQPQHF
TRBJ2-7 | TRBV6-1 | TRBD1 | many | TGTGCCAGCAGTCGGGTCCCCGGGACAGGGGGCTACGAGCAGTACTTC | CASSRVPGTGGYEQYF
TRBJ1-3 | TRBV19 | - | many | TGTGCCAGTAGTGTCACTGGAAACACCATATATTTT | CASSVTGNTIYF
TRBJ1-4 | TRBV7-8 | - | many | TGTGCCAGCAGCTTAGCGCGCGAAAGGCTGTTTTTT | CASSLARERLFF
TRBJ2-5 | TRBV2 | TRBD2 | many | TGTGCCAGCAGAGCAGGACTAGCGGGGCAAGAGACCCAGTACTTC | CASRAGLAGQETQYF
TRBJ2-1 | TRBV27 | TRBD2 | many | TGTGCCAGCAGTTCTAGCGGAGAGTCCTACAATGAGCAGTTCTTC | CASSSSGESYNEQFF
TRBJ2-3 | TRBV19 | TRBD1 | few | TGTGCCAGTAGTACCATACAGGGGACAGATACGCAGTATTTT | CASSTIQGTDTQYF
TRBJ2-5 | TRBV5-1 | TRBD1 | many | TGCGCCAGCAGCTCCGGGACAGGGTCTTGGAAACAAGAGACCCAGTACTTC | CASSSGTGSWKQETQYF
TRBJ1-1 | TRBV6-6 | - | many | TGTGCCAGCAGTTACTCCGCGAGTAATTACAACACTGAAGCTTTCTTT | CASSYSASNYNTEAFF
TRBJ2-2 | TRBV24-1 | TRBD2 | few | TGTGCCACCAGAGAGCTCTCGTTTAGCGGGGGGGCCTTGAGCACCGGGGAGCCGTTTTTT | CATRELSFSGGALSTGEPFF
TRBJ2-7 | TRBV28 | TRBD1 | - | TGTGCCAGCAGGACTGCAGGGACAGGGATATACGAGCAGTACTTC | CASRTAGTGIYEQYF
TRBJ2-1 | TRBV28 | TRBD2 | many | TGTGCCAGCACCCCGGGAGGAGGTTACAATGAGCAGTTCTTC | CASTPGGGYNEQFF